What follows are 4 T cell receptor beta chains derived from one specimen sequenced in a study of blood T cell repertoires in COVID-19. Some clones are missing from TCRdb's copy, which holds only in-frame ones; the method was immunoSEQ multiplex PCR. The repertoire consists of 100,000 to 150,000 clones, with 90% occurring once and the leading ten covering 4% to 5%. The specimen was peripheral blood. These receptor sequences come from a man in his 60s with COVID-19, enrolled during active disease.

This chain links TRBV3-1 (or the pseudogene TRBV3-2) with TRBJ2-7; TRBD2 is a possible D gene (5 bases). The V and J ends lost 1 base and 5 bases respectively, with 12 bases between them. Germline loops: CDR1 LGHDT, CDR2 YNNKEL (reference sequence). The CDR3 loop spans 14 amino acids. The CDR3 DNA follows: TGTGCCAGCAGCCAAGGTGGGCAGAGGGACGAGCAGTACTTC. This encodes CASSQGGQRDEQYF.

This sequence joins TRBV2 and TRBJ2-7, with 12 bases that match TRBD1. Germline trimming cut 8 bases from V and 5 bases from J; bases unmatched to any gene: 4. The CDR3 totals 13 residues. CDR1 and CDR2 from the germline V gene are SNHLY and FYNNEI. CDR3 sequence reads: CASVGTGGDEQYF. For the CDR3, the DNA is TGTGCCAGCGTAGGGACAGGGGGCGACGAGCAGTACTTC.

The chain employs TRBV7-6 and TRBJ2-7; TRBD2 is a possible D gene (6 bases). The CDR3 is 15 residues long. The V end lost 1 base, the J end lost 1 base, and 11 bases lay between the germline ends. Germline V gene lookup returns CDR1 SGHVS and CDR2 FNYEAQ. CDR3 bases: TGTGCCAGCAGCTTAGGCGGGACTTTTTCCTACGAGCAGTACTTC. Translated: CASSLGGTFSYEQYF.

V gene TRBV7-3 combines with J gene TRBJ2-5, with D unresolved. Germline loops: CDR1 SGHTA, CDR2 FQGTGA. Trimming removed 1 base from V and 0 bases from J, with 12 bases in between. The CDR3 runs to 16 residues. The DNA for the CDR3 is TGTGCCAGCAGCTTAATCGGCCAGGTAGACCAAGAGACCCAGTACTTC. Protein product: CASSLIGQVDQETQYF.